In its sample, the clone carrying this T cell receptor (beta chain) was seen a few times. Measured with immunoSEQ multiplex PCR; TCRdb has only the in-frame clones, and not every one. Among more than 100,000 clones, roughly 81% were seen once, and the ten largest hold about 12%. There are 18 residues in the CDR3. Germline V gene data show CDR1 as SGHTA and CDR2 as FQGNSA. Trimming pared 2 bases from V and 0 bases from J, leaving 17 bases between. This entry comes from a study of glioma-infiltrating T cells after dendritic cell vaccination. Isocitrate dehydrogenase mutation was absent in all glioblastoma patients.

This receptor was taken from a human donor with glioblastoma. The rearrangement links TRBV7-2 to TRBJ1-3; TRBD1 is a possible D gene (5 bases). Sequenced here: blood, sampled before dendritic cell vaccination. This chain's CDR3 is CASSLPLTTTASGNTIYF. CDR3 in DNA: TGTGCCAGCAGCTTACCGCTGACGACGACAGCCTCTGGAAACACCATATATTTT. Variable domain in full (rest from reference TRBV7-2 and TRBJ1-3): GAGVSQSPSNKVTEKGKDVELRCDPISGHTALYWYRQSLGQGLEFLIYFQGNSAPDKSGLPSDRFSAERTGGSVSTLTIQRTQQEDSAVYLCASSLPLTTTASGNTIYFGEGSWLTVV.